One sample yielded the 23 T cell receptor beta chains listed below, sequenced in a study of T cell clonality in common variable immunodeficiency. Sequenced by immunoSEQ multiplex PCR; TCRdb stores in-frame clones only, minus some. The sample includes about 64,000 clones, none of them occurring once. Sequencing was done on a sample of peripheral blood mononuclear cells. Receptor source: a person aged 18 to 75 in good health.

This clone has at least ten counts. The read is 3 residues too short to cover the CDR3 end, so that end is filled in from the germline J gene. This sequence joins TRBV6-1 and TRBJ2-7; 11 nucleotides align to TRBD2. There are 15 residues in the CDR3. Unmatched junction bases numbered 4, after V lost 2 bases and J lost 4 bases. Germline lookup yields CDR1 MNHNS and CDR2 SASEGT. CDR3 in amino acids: CASSETLAGGYEQYF. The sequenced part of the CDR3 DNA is TGTGCCAGCAGTGAAACCCTAGCGGGGGGTTACGAG.

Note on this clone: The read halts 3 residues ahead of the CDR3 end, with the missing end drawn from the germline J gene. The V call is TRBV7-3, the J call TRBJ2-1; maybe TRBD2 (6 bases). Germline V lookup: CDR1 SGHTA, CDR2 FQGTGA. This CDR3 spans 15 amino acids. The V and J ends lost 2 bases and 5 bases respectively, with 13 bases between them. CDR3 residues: CASSLSSGPDNEQFF. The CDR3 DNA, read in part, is TGTGCCAGCAGCTTATCGAGCGGGCCCGACAATGAG.

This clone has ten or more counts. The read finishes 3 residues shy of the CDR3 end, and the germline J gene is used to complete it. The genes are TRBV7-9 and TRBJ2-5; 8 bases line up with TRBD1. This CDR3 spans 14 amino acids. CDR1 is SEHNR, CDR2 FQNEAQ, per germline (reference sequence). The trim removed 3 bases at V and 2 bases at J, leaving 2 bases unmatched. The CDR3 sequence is CASSFGTGQETQYF. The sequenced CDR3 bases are TGTGCCAGCAGCTTTGGGACAGGACAAGAGACC.

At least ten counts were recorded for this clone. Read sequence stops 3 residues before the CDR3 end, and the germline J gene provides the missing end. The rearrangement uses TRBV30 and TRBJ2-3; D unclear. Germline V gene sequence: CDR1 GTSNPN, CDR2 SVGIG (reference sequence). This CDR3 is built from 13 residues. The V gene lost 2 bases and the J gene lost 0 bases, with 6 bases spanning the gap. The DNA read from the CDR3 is TGTGCCTGGAGTATCAGTAGCACAGATACG. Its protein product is CAWSISSTDT. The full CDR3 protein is CAWSISSTDTQYF. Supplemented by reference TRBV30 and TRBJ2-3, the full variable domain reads SQTIHQWPATLVQPVGSPLSLECTVEGTSNPNLYWYRQAAGRGLQLLFYSVGIGQISSEVPQNLSASRPQDRQFILSSKKLLLSDSGFYLCAWSISSTDTQYFGPGTRLTVL.

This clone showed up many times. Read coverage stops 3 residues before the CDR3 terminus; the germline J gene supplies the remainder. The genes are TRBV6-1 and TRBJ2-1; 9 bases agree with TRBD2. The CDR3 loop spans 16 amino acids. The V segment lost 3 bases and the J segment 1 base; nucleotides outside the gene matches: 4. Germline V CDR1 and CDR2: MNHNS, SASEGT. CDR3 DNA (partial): TGTGCCAGCAGTGATAGGCGGGGGGGGTCCTACAATGAG. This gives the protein CASSDRRGGSYNE. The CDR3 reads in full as CASSDRRGGSYNEQFF.

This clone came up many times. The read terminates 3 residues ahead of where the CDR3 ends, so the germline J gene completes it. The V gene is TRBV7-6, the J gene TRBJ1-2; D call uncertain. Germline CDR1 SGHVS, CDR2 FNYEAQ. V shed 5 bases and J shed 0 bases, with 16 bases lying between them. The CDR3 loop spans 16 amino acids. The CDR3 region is CASSPSPNQANYGYTF. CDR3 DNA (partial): TGTGCCAGCAGCCCTAGCCCAAACCAAGCTAACTATGGC.

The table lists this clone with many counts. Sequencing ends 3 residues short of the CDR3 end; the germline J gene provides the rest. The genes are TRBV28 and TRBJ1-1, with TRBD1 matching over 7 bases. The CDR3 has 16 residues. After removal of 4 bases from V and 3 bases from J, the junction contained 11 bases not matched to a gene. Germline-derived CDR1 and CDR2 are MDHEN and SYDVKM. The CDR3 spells CASSSLLDRVDTEAFF. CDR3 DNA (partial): TGTGCCAGCAGTTCGCTCCTCGACAGGGTAGACACTGAA.

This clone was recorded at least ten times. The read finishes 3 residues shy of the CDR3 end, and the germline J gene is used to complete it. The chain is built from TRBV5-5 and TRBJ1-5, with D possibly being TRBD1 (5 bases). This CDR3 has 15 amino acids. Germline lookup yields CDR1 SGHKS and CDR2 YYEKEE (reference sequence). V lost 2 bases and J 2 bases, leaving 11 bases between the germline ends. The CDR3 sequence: CASSFLGVGNQPQHF. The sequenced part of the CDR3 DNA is TGTGCCAGCAGCTTCTTAGGGGTCGGCAATCAGCCC.

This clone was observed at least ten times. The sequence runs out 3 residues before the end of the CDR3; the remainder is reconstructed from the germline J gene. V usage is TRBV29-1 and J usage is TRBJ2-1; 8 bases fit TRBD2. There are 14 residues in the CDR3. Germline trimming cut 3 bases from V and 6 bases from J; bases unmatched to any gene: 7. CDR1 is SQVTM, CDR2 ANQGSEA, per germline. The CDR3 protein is CSVDDSGVSNEQFF. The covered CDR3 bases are TGCAGCGTTGACGATAGCGGGGTAAGCAATGAG.

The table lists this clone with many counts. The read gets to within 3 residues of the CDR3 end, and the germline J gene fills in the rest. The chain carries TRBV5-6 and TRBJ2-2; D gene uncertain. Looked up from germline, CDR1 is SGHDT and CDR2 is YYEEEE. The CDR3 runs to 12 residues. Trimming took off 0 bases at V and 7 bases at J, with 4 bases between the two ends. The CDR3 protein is CASSLGGGELFF. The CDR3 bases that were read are TGTGCCAGCAGCTTGGGCGGCGGGGAG.

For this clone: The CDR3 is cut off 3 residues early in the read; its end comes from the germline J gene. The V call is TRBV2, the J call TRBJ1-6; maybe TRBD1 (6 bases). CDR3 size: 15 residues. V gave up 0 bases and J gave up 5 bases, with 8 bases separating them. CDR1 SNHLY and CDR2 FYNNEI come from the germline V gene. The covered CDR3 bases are TGTGCCAGCAGTGAAGCGGGGGCGCATAATTCACCC. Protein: CASSEAGAHNSP. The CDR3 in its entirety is CASSEAGAHNSPLHF.

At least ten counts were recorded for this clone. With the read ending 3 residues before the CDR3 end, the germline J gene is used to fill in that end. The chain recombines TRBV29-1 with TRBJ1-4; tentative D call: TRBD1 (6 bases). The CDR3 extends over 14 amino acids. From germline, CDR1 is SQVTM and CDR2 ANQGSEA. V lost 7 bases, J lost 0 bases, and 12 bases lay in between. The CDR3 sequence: CSASKGATNEKLFF. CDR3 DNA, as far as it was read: TGCAGCGCCTCGAAGGGGGCAACTAATGAAAAA.

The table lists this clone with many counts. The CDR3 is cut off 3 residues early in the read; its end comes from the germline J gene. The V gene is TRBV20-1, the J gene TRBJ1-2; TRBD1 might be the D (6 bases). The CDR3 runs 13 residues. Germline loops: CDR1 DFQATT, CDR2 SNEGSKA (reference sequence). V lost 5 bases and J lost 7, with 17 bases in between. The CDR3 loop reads CSAAGQPQGGYTF. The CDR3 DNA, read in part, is TGCAGTGCTGCCGGACAGCCGCAGGGTGGC.

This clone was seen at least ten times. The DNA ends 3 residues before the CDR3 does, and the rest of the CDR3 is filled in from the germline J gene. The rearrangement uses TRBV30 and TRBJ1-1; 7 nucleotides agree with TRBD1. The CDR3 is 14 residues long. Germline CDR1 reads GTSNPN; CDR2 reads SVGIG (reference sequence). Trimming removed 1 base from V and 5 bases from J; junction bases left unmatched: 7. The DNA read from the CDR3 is TGTGCCTGGAGTGATACGGACAGGAGGACTGAA. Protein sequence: CAWSDTDRRTE. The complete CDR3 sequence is CAWSDTDRRTEAFF.

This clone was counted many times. The CDR3 here is CSVAPSVGIYGYTF. The covered CDR3 bases are TGCAGCGTTGCCCCCTCCGTCGGTATCTATGGC. This rearrangement joins TRBV29-1 to TRBJ1-2; D gene ambiguous. The read falls 3 residues short of the CDR3 end, and the missing part is taken from the germline J gene. Germline V lookup: CDR1 SQVTM, CDR2 ANQGSEA. Trimming removed 4 bases from V and 4 bases from J, with 16 bases in between. The CDR3 is 14 amino acids.

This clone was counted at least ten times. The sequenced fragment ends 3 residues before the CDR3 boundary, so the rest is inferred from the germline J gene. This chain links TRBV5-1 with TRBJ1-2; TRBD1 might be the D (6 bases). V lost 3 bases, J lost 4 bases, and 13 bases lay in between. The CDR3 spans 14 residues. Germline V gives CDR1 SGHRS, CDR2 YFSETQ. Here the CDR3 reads CASSYSQGSYGYTF. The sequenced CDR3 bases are TGCGCCAGCAGCTACTCCCAGGGGTCCTATGGC.

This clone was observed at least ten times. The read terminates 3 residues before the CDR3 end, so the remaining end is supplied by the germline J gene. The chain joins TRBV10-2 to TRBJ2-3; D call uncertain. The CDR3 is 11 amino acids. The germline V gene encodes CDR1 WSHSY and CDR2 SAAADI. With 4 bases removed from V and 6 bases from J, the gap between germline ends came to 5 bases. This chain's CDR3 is CASSGRDTQYF. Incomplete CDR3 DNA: TGCGCCAGCAGTGGTCGGGATACG.

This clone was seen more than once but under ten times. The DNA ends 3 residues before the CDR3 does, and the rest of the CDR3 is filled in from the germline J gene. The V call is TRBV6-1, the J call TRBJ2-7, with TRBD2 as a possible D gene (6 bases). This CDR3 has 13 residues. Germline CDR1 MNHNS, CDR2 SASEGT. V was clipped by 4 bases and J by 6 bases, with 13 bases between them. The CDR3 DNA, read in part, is TGTGCCAGCAGTGCCCGACTAGTACGCGAG. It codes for CASSARLVRE. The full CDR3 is CASSARLVREQYF.

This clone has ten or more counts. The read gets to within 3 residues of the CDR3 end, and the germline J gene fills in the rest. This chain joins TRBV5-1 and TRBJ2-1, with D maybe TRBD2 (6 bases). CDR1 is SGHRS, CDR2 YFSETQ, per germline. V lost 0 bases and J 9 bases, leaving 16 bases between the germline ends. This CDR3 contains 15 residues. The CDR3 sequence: CASSLAGRVGGEQFF. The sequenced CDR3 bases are TGCGCCAGCAGCTTGGCCGGGCGGGTCGGGGGTGAG.

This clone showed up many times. CDR3 region: CASSQQVTTNEKLFF. The CDR3 bases that were read are TGTGCCAGTAGTCAACAGGTTACAACTAATGAAAAA. The V gene is TRBV19, the J gene TRBJ1-4; the D gene is possibly TRBD1 (5 bases). The read finishes 3 residues shy of the CDR3 end, and the germline J gene is used to complete it. V shed 5 bases and J shed 0 bases, with 10 bases lying between them. The CDR3 loop spans 15 amino acids. CDR1 LNHDA and CDR2 SQIVND come from the germline V gene (reference sequence).

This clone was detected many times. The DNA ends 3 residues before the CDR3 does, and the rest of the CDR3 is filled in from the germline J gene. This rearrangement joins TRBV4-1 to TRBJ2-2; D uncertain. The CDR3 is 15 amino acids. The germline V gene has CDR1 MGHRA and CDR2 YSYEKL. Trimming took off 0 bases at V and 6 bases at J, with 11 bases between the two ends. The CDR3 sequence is CASSQEASISGELFF. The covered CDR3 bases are TGCGCCAGCAGCCAAGAGGCCTCCATATCCGGGGAG.

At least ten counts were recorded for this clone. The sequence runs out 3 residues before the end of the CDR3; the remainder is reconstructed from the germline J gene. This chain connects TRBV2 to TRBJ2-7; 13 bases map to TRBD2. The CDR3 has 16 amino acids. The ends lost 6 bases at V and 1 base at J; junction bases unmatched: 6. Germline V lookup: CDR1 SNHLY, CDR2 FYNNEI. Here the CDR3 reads CASRKGLAGASYEQYF. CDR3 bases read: TGTGCCAGCAGAAAAGGACTAGCGGGAGCATCCTACGAG.

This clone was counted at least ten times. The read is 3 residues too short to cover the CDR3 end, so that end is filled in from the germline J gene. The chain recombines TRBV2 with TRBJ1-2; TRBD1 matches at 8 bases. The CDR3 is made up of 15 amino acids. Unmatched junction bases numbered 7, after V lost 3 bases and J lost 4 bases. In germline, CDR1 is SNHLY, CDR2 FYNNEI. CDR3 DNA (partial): TGTGCCAGCAGTGAGAATTACAGGGGGGCCTATGGC. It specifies CASSENYRGAYG. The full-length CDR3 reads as CASSENYRGAYGYTF. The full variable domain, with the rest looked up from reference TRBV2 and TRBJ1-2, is EPEVTQTPSHQVTQMGQEVILRCVPISNHLYFYWYRQILGQKVEFLVSFYNNEISEKSEIFDDQFSVERPDGSNFTLKIRSTKLEDSAMYFCASSENYRGAYGYTFGSGTRLTVV.